The rows below give T cell receptor beta chains drawn from one sample of a study of control samples from healthy donors and cancer patients. Assay: immunoSEQ multiplex PCR; the TCRdb copy retains only in-frame clones and omits some. The data show about 160,000 clones, with roughly 94% seen just once and about 9.3% held by the top ten. Sequencing was carried out using blood. Source of these receptors: a woman between 40 and 55 years old in good health. The CDR3 runs from the conserved cysteine through the conserved F or W. Fields, in order: V gene, CDR3 protein.

V gene: TRBV7-2; CDR3 protein: CASTSRESLNYGYTF
V gene: TRBV18; CDR3 protein: CASSHPNYEQYF
V gene: TRBV19; CDR3 protein: CASSKDRAYGYTF
V gene: TRBV5-4; CDR3 protein: CASSLGTGRNEQYF
V gene: TRBV6-5; CDR3 protein: CASSYLAGTGAYEQYF
V gene: TRBV4-3; CDR3 protein: CASSQDGGQGDYGYTF
V gene: TRBV2; CDR3 protein: CASKRDRAYSNQPQHF
V gene: TRBV27; CDR3 protein: CASSSSQGTFGYGYTF
V gene: TRBV6-4; CDR3 protein: CASSDHTPQGVFVRGTGELFF
V gene: TRBV28; CDR3 protein: CASRRTGDGNSPLHF
V gene: TRBV27; CDR3 protein: CASSNGLAGVEQFF
V gene: TRBV9; CDR3 protein: CASSVDIGTGNAEQYF
V gene: TRBV5-4; CDR3 protein: CASSLGPQGNQPQHF
V gene: TRBV14; CDR3 protein: CASSQNHRTDTQYF
V gene: TRBV15; CDR3 protein: CATSRVGENTEAFF
V gene: TRBV6-2/TRBV6-3; CDR3 protein: CASSFPSGAGTDTQYF
V gene: TRBV6-2/TRBV6-3; CDR3 protein: CASSYLDFNEKLFF
V gene: TRBV12-5; CDR3 protein: CASGLDVGVNQPQHF
V gene: TRBV6-2/TRBV6-3; CDR3 protein: CASSLGRNEQYF
V gene: TRBV4-3; CDR3 protein: CASSAIAERGDTQYF
V gene: TRBV5-4; CDR3 protein: CASSLDSNYGYTF
V gene: TRBV30; CDR3 protein: CAWSARSFYEQYF
V gene: TRBV4-2; CDR3 protein: CASSQDPNTEAFF
V gene: TRBV4-1; CDR3 protein: CASSQWAARALSGNTIYF
V gene: TRBV14; CDR3 protein: CASSPNVADTQYF
V gene: TRBV5-1; CDR3 protein: CASSEGQGRHNEQFF
V gene: TRBV19; CDR3 protein: CASSIGGAGELFF
V gene: TRBV7-9; CDR3 protein: CASSSPWRMMNTGELFF
V gene: TRBV10-1; CDR3 protein: CASSETADYEQYF
V gene: TRBV28; CDR3 protein: CASSGDSYGYTF
V gene: TRBV19; CDR3 protein: CASSDFRTVNEKLFF
V gene: TRBV19; CDR3 protein: CASSPRTSGNTIYF
V gene: TRBV11-2; CDR3 protein: CASSLATNEQFF
V gene: TRBV5-8; CDR3 protein: CASSLRWGGDTQYF
V gene: TRBV6-5; CDR3 protein: CASSYRTGRTEAFF
V gene: TRBV19; CDR3 protein: CASSRAGLPIFGYNEQFF
V gene: TRBV6-5; CDR3 protein: CASSPQGGNTEAFF
V gene: TRBV27; CDR3 protein: CASSSTGATQPQHF
V gene: TRBV27; CDR3 protein: CASSWRGLGQPQHF
V gene: TRBV20-1; CDR3 protein: CSASLGLGGAFF
V gene: TRBV9; CDR3 protein: CASSRPGRTNYGYTF
V gene: TRBV9; CDR3 protein: CASSVYGGDVDNEQFF
V gene: TRBV28; CDR3 protein: CASSEGQGRLYGYTF
V gene: TRBV5-6; CDR3 protein: CASSLTGVHDTQYF
V gene: TRBV7-9; CDR3 protein: CASSLGVDSHTF
V gene: TRBV7-9; CDR3 protein: CASSTGLAAQETQYF